The 5 T cell receptor beta chains in this list originate from one sample, sequenced in a study of T cell responses to AZD1222 COVID-19 vaccine. Clones were sequenced by immunoSEQ multiplex PCR, and TCRdb holds only the in-frame ones, with some missing. This table holds over 110,000 clones, roughly 92% found once. The sequenced sample was peripheral blood, obtained on day 0 of AZD1222 vaccination. Receptors were obtained from an adult in good health.

The J gene is TRBJ1-3, the V gene TRBV7-3; D might be TRBD1 (5 bases). The CDR3 has 15 amino acids. Trimming shortened V by 5 bases and J by 4 bases, and 15 bases separated the two germline ends. CDR1 SGHTA and CDR2 FQGTGA come from the germline V gene. The CDR3 loop is CASSPLGGVGNTIYF. CDR3 nucleotides: TGTGCCAGCAGCCCCCTGGGAGGGGTCGGAAACACCATATATTTT.

The chain has TRBV27 and TRBJ2-1; 7 nucleotides line up with TRBD1. Germline V gene data show CDR1 as MNHEY and CDR2 as SMNVEV (reference sequence). The CDR3 is made up of 16 amino acids. V trimming: 5 bases; J trimming: 3 bases; junction bases outside the gene matches: 10. DNA for the CDR3: TGTGCCAGCAGTCCCGCAGGGGGAACCAACTACAATGAGCAGTTCTTC. Protein: CASSPAGGTNYNEQFF.

This rearrangement joins TRBV2 to TRBJ1-5; D is unclear. The CDR3 is 14 amino acids. V lost 6 bases, J lost 7 bases, and 16 bases lay in between. Germline V gene sequence: CDR1 SNHLY, CDR2 FYNNEI. For the CDR3, the DNA is TGTGCCAGCAGGGCAGATCTGGCCCCGCAGCCCCAGCATTTT. Translation gives CASRADLAPQPQHF. The variable domain in full, with the rest retrieved from reference TRBV2 and TRBJ1-5, is EPEVTQTPSHQVTQMGQEVILRCVPISNHLYFYWYRQILGQKVEFLVSFYNNEISEKSEIFDDQFSVERPDGSNFTLKIRSTKLEDSAMYFCASRADLAPQPQHFGDGTRLSIL.

This clone was observed a handful of times. The rearrangement uses TRBV5-6 and TRBJ1-2; D gene unclear. V shed 4 bases and J shed 8 bases, with 12 bases lying between them. CDR1 and CDR2 from the germline V gene are SGHDT and YYEEEE. The CDR3 consists of 12 residues. CDR3 in amino acids: CASSEGPGGYTF. The CDR3 bases are TGTGCCAGCAGCGAGGGCCCGGGGGGCTACACCTTC.

The rearrangement uses TRBV7-3 and TRBJ2-7, with a weak D call TRBD2 (6 bases). V dropped 5 bases and J dropped 5 bases, with 16 bases sitting between them. The CDR3 covers 14 residues. The germline CDR1 and CDR2 sequences are SGHTA and FQGTGA. As DNA, the CDR3 is TGTGCCAGCAGCCCAGTCGCGGGGTCCGACGAGCAGTACTTC. It translates to CASSPVAGSDEQYF.